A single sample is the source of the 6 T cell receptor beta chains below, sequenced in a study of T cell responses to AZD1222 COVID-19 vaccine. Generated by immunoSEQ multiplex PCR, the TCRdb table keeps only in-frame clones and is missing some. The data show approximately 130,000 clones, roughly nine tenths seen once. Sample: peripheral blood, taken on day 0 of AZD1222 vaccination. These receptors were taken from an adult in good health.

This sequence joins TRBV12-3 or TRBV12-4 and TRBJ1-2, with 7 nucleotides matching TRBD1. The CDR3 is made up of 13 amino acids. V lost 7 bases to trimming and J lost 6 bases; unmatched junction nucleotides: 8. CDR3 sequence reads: CASNLGQTDGYTF. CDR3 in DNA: TGTGCCAGCAACCTGGGACAGACGGATGGCTACACCTTC.

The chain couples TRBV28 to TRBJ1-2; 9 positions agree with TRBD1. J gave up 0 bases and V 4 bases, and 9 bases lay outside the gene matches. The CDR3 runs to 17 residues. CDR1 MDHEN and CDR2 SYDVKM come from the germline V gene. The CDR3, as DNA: TGTGCCAGCAGTTCGACATGGACAGGGGAGGCTAACTATGGCTACACCTTC. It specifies CASSSTWTGEANYGYTF.

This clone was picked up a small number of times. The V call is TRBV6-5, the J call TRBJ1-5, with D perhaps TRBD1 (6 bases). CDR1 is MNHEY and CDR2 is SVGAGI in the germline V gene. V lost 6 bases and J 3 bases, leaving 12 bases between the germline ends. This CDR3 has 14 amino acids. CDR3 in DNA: TGTGCCAGCAGCGGGGGGCAGACCAATCAGCCCCAGCATTTT. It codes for CASSGGQTNQPQHF.

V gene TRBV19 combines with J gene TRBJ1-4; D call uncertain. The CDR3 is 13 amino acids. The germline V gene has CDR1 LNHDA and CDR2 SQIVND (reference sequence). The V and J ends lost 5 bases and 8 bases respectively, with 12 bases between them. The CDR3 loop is CASSRVGREKLFF. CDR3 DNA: TGTGCCAGTAGTCGGGTGGGCAGGGAAAAACTGTTTTTT. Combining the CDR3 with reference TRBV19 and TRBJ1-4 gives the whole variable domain DGGITQSPKYLFRKEGQNVTLSCEQNLNHDAMYWYRQDPGQGLRLIYYSQIVNDFQKGDIAEGYSVSREKKESFPLTVTSAQKNPTAFYLCASSRVGREKLFFGSGTQLSVL.

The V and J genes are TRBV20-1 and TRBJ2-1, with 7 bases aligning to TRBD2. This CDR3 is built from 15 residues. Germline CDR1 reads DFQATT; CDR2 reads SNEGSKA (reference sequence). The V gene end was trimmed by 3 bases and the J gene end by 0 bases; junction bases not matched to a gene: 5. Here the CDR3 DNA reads TGCAGTGCTAGTGACCCGGGGGGCTCCTACAATGAGCAGTTCTTC. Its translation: CSASDPGGSYNEQFF.

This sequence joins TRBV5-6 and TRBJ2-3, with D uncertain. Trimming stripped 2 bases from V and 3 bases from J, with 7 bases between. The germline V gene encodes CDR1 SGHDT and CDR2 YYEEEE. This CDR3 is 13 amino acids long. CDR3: CASSFGWTDTQYF. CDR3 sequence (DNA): TGTGCCAGCAGCTTTGGGTGGACAGATACGCAGTATTTT.